This T cell receptor (beta chain) stems from a study of shared clonotypes between healthy human individuals. The study ran the assay at deep level. The authors split each subset's genomic DNA evenly across several immunoSEQ plates. Profiled with immunoSEQ multiplex PCR; TCRdb holds only in-frame clones, not every one. The sample lists approximately 470,000 clones, roughly 80% occurring once. CDR3 size: 20 residues. Germline lookup yields CDR1 MDHEN and CDR2 SYDVKM. V was pared by 6 bases and J by 1 base, with 28 bases between. Every contributor of samples was a Caucasian grown-up residing in Nashville, Tennessee. Ten or more counts support this clone.

This clonotype originated in a woman aged 40 to 55 in good health. Some clones in this sample may be carry-over from other donors' samples. This chain links TRBV28 with TRBJ2-1, with D maybe TRBD2 (5 bases). The sample consisted of PBMCs. The DNA for the CDR3 is TGTGCCAGCAGACCTACCGGAGGCCCCGCAAAAAGGAGGTCCTACAATGAGCAGTTCTTC. Translating it yields CASRPTGGPAKRRSYNEQFF.